This T cell receptor beta chain was identified in a study of T cell changes during pregnancy in multiple sclerosis. From germline, CDR1 is SQVTM and CDR2 ANQGSEA. The CDR3 is made up of 13 amino acids. V was trimmed by 4 bases and J by 1 base, leaving 7 bases between them. This table comes from immunoSEQ multiplex PCR, and its TCRdb copy is limited to in-frame clones, with some not included. The table has about 49,000 clones, 85% to 95% seen once. This TCR was sampled from a female donor with multiple sclerosis, enrolled in a pregnancy study. This material consisted of CD8+ T cells from peripheral blood mononuclear cells, taken before pregnancy. The V call is TRBV29-1, the J call TRBJ2-2, with TRBD2 as a possible D gene (6 bases). The CDR3 region has the DNA TGCAGCGTTGCTAGCGTGAACACCGGGGAGCTGTTTTTT. This translates into CSVASVNTGELFF.